This is a list of T cell receptor beta chains from one sample in a study of control samples from healthy donors and cancer patients. Libraries were prepared by immunoSEQ multiplex PCR; TCRdb keeps only in-frame clonotypes and omits some of them. Of under 200,000 clones in the sample, roughly 94% were seen once. Material: PBMCs. These receptors all come from a man in his sixties with colorectal cancer. Each CDR3 is given with its conserved first and last residue. The D gene is left open where the match is weak. A clone size is listed for some rows: how often the clone was seen (once, few, many), or a class if it is expanded.

v_gene: TRBV23-1; d_gene: -; abundance: -; j_gene: TRBJ1-5; CDR3nt: TGCGCCAGCAGTCCTCTACGGCAGGTAAGAAGCAATCAGCCCCAGCATTTT; CDR3aa: CASSPLRQVRSNQPQHF
v_gene: TRBV6-6; d_gene: -; abundance: -; j_gene: TRBJ2-1; CDR3nt: TGTGCCAGCACCTTGGGCCCTCAGGGGAAAGATGAGCAGTTCTTC; CDR3aa: CASTLGPQGKDEQFF
v_gene: TRBV30; d_gene: -; abundance: -; j_gene: TRBJ1-5; CDR3nt: TGTGCCTGGAGTGTGCAGGTCAATCAGCCCCAGCATTTT; CDR3aa: CAWSVQVNQPQHF
v_gene: TRBV5-5; d_gene: -; abundance: -; j_gene: TRBJ1-1; CDR3nt: TGTGCCAGCAGCTTGGTGGGGAGGGAAGCTTTCTTT; CDR3aa: CASSLVGREAFF
v_gene: TRBV19; d_gene: TRBD1; abundance: -; j_gene: TRBJ2-2; CDR3nt: TGTGCCAGTAGTTCAAGGACAGGGGGCCCCGGGGAGCTGTTTTTT; CDR3aa: CASSSRTGGPGELFF
v_gene: TRBV6-2/TRBV6-3; d_gene: -; abundance: few; j_gene: TRBJ2-3; CDR3nt: TGTGCCAGCAGTCCGCGAGGGGTATCCACAGATACGCAGTATTTT; CDR3aa: CASSPRGVSTDTQYF
v_gene: TRBV9; d_gene: -; abundance: -; j_gene: TRBJ1-2; CDR3nt: TGTGCCAGCAGGGCCGGGACCGATCACTATGGCTACACCTTC; CDR3aa: CASRAGTDHYGYTF
v_gene: TRBV19; d_gene: TRBD1; abundance: -; j_gene: TRBJ2-7; CDR3nt: TGTGCCAGTAGTATGGGGGACAGGGAGTACGAGCAGTACTTC; CDR3aa: CASSMGDREYEQYF
v_gene: TRBV7-2; d_gene: TRBD2; abundance: once; j_gene: TRBJ2-6; CDR3nt: TGTGCCAGCAGCTCCCGCCGGGGGGGCTCTGGGGCCAACGTCCTGACTTTC; CDR3aa: CASSSRRGGSGANVLTF
v_gene: TRBV6-2/TRBV6-3; d_gene: TRBD2; abundance: -; j_gene: TRBJ2-3; CDR3nt: TGTGCCAGCAGTTACGATGAAGCGGGAAGCACAGATACGCAGTATTTT; CDR3aa: CASSYDEAGSTDTQYF
v_gene: TRBV5-8; d_gene: TRBD1; abundance: -; j_gene: TRBJ1-2; CDR3nt: TGTGCCAGCAGCTGGCCGGGACAGGGTGATGGCTACACCTTC; CDR3aa: CASSWPGQGDGYTF
v_gene: TRBV7-2; d_gene: TRBD2; abundance: -; j_gene: TRBJ2-4; CDR3nt: TGTGCCAGCAGCTTAGCGGTAGCGGGGGGGCAAAAGTACTTC; CDR3aa: CASSLAVAGGQKYF
v_gene: TRBV5-1; d_gene: -; abundance: -; j_gene: TRBJ1-2; CDR3nt: TGCGCCAGCCGTTACGCGACAGAGAGTAACTATGGCTACACCTTC; CDR3aa: CASRYATESNYGYTF
v_gene: TRBV6-5; d_gene: TRBD1; abundance: -; j_gene: TRBJ1-6; CDR3nt: TGTGCCAGCAGATCCGGGACAGGGGATTCACCCCTCCACTTT; CDR3aa: CASRSGTGDSPLHF
v_gene: TRBV25-1; d_gene: -; abundance: once; j_gene: TRBJ1-2; CDR3nt: TGTGCCAGCAGTGGCCGGGGCGGGGAAAGAAACTATGGCTACACCTTC; CDR3aa: CASSGRGGERNYGYTF
v_gene: TRBV7-2; d_gene: -; abundance: -; j_gene: TRBJ1-6; CDR3nt: TGTGCCAGCAGCCCAGCCCCGGCATCGAAAGGGTATTCACCCCTCCACTTT; CDR3aa: CASSPAPASKGYSPLHF
v_gene: TRBV18; d_gene: -; abundance: -; j_gene: TRBJ1-1; CDR3nt: TGTGCCAGCTCACCTCTCGACACTGAAGCTTTCTTT; CDR3aa: CASSPLDTEAFF
v_gene: TRBV7-2; d_gene: -; abundance: -; j_gene: TRBJ2-7; CDR3nt: TGTGCCAGCAGCCTGAACCTCGAGCAGTACTTC; CDR3aa: CASSLNLEQYF
v_gene: TRBV5-6; d_gene: -; abundance: once; j_gene: TRBJ2-7; CDR3nt: TGTGCCAGCAGCTCCGGACTACTGTCCTACGAGCAGTACTTC; CDR3aa: CASSSGLLSYEQYF
v_gene: TRBV9; d_gene: TRBD2; abundance: -; j_gene: TRBJ2-5; CDR3nt: TGTGCCAGCAGCTTAACTAGCGGACAACAAGAGACCCAGTACTTC; CDR3aa: CASSLTSGQQETQYF
v_gene: TRBV10-2; d_gene: -; abundance: -; j_gene: TRBJ2-3; CDR3nt: TGCGCCAGCAAAGGACTTACTAGCTCCGGCACAGATACGCAGTATTTT; CDR3aa: CASKGLTSSGTDTQYF
v_gene: TRBV3-1/TRBV3-2; d_gene: -; abundance: -; j_gene: TRBJ2-1; CDR3nt: TGTGCCAGCAGCCAAGGTCCCGCGGACAATGAGCAGTTCTTC; CDR3aa: CASSQGPADNEQFF
v_gene: TRBV18; d_gene: -; abundance: -; j_gene: TRBJ2-7; CDR3nt: TGTGCCAGCTCTCCAGATAGGGCCGAGCAGTACTTC; CDR3aa: CASSPDRAEQYF
v_gene: TRBV3-1/TRBV3-2; d_gene: -; abundance: -; j_gene: TRBJ1-2; CDR3nt: TGTGCCAGCAGCCGGGGGGCGGGAGGCTACACCTTC; CDR3aa: CASSRGAGGYTF
v_gene: TRBV5-4; d_gene: -; abundance: -; j_gene: TRBJ2-2; CDR3nt: TGTGCCAGCAGCTATGGGGCAGGCGCCTCGAACACCGGGGAGCTGTTTTTT; CDR3aa: CASSYGAGASNTGELFF
v_gene: TRBV11-2; d_gene: TRBD1; abundance: once; j_gene: TRBJ2-5; CDR3nt: TGTGCCAGCAGCGGGGGGACAGGGAAGGTGGAGACCCAGTACTTC; CDR3aa: CASSGGTGKVETQYF
v_gene: TRBV6-2/TRBV6-3; d_gene: TRBD1; abundance: once; j_gene: TRBJ2-2; CDR3nt: TGTGCCAGCAGTCGACAGGGGGCTAGCGGGGAGCTGTTTTTT; CDR3aa: CASSRQGASGELFF
v_gene: TRBV9; d_gene: -; abundance: -; j_gene: TRBJ2-1; CDR3nt: TGTGCCAGCAGCGTAGCGTCCCCCGGACAGAGGGGTGGGGGAAAAAGGGAGCAGTTCTTC; CDR3aa: CASSVASPGQRGGGKREQFF
v_gene: TRBV12-2; d_gene: -; abundance: -; j_gene: TRBJ2-5; CDR3nt: TGTGCAAGTCGCTTAGTGGGACAGGGGCCCCAGGGGGAGACCCAGTACTTC; CDR3aa: CASRLVGQGPQGETQYF